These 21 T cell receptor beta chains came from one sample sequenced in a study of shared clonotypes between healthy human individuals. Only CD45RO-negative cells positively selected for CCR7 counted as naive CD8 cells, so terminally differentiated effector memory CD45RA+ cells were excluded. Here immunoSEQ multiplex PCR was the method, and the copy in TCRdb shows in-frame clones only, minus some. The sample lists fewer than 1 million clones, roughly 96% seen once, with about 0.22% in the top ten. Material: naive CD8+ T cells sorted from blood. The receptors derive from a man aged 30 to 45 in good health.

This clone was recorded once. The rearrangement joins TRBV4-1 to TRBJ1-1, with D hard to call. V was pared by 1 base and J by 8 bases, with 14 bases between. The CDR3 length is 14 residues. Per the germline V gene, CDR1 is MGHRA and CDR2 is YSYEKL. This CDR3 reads CASSQVGSPPEAFF. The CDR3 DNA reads TGCGCCAGCAGCCAAGTCGGCAGTCCTCCCGAAGCTTTCTTT.

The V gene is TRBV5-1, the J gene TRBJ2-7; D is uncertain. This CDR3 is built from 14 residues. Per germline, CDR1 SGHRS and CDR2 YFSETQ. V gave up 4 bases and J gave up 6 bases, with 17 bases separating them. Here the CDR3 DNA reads TGCGCCAGCAGCACTGAGAGTTCTGTACCCGAGCAGTACTTC. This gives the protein CASSTESSVPEQYF.

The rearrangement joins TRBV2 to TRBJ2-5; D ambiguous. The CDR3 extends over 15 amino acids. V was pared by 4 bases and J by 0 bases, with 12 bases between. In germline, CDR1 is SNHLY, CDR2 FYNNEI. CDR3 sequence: CASSGSDMYQETQYF. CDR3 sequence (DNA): TGTGCCAGCAGTGGGTCCGACATGTACCAAGAGACCCAGTACTTC.

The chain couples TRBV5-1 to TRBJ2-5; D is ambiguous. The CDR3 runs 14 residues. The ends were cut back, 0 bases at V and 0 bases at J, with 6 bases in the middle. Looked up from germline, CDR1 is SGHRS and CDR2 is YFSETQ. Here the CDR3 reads CASSLEAYQETQYF. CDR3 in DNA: TGCGCCAGCAGCTTGGAAGCGTACCAAGAGACCCAGTACTTC.

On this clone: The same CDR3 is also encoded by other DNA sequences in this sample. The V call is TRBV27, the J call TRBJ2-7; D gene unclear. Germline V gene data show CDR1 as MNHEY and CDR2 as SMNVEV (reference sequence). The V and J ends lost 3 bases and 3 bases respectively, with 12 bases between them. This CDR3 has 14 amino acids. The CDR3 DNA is TGTGCCAGCAGTTTTCAAAGCTCAAGCTACGAGCAGTACTTC. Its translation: CASSFQSSSYEQYF.

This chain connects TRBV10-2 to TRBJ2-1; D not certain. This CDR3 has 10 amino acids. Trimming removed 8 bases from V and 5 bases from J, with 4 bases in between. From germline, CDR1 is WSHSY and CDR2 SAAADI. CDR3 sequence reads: CASGDNEQFF. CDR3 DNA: TGCGCCAGCGGGGACAATGAGCAGTTCTTC.

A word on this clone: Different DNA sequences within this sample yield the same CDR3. The DNA of the CDR3 is TGTGCCAGCAGTTTATCGAGAGGAGGTCAGCCCCAGCATTTT. It encodes CASSLSRGGQPQHF. The rearrangement uses TRBV27 and TRBJ1-5; D gene unclear. The germline CDR1 and CDR2 sequences are MNHEY and SMNVEV (reference sequence). The CDR3 consists of 14 residues. V was trimmed by 0 bases and J by 6 bases, leaving 9 bases between them.

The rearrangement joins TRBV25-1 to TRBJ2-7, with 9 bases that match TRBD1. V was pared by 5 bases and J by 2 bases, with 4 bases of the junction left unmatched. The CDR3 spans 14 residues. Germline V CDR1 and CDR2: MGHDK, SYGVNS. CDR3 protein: CASSHRDRAYEQYF. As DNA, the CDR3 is TGTGCCAGCAGTCACCGGGACAGGGCCTACGAGCAGTACTTC.

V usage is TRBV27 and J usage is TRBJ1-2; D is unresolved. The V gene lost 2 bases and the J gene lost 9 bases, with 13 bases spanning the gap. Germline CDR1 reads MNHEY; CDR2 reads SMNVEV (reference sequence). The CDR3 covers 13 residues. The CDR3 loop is CASSLRPAYSYTF. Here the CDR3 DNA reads TGTGCCAGCAGTTTACGGCCAGCTTATAGCTACACCTTC.

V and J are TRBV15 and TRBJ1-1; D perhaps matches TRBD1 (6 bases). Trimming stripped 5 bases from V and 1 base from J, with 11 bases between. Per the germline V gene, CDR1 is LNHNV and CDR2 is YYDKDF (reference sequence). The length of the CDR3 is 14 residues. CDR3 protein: CATSSLGGNTEAFF. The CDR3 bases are TGTGCCACCAGCTCACTAGGGGGGAACACTGAAGCTTTCTTT.

In DNA form, the CDR3 reads TGTGCCAGTAGTATGGTCGGGGGACAAGAGACCCAGTACTTC. Translated, it gives CASSMVGGQETQYF. V and J are TRBV19 and TRBJ2-5, with D tentatively TRBD2 (6 bases). The V gene lost 3 bases and the J gene lost 2 bases, with 10 bases spanning the gap. The CDR3 length is 14 residues. From germline, CDR1 is LNHDA and CDR2 SQIVND (reference sequence).

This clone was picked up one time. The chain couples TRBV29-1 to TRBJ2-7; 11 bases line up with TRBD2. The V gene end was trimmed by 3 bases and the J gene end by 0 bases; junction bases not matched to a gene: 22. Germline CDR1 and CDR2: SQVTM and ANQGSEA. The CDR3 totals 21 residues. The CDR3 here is CSVEGILGTSGGSFNSYEQYF. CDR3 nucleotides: TGCAGCGTTGAGGGCATACTTGGGACTAGCGGAGGTTCTTTCAACTCCTACGAGCAGTACTTC.

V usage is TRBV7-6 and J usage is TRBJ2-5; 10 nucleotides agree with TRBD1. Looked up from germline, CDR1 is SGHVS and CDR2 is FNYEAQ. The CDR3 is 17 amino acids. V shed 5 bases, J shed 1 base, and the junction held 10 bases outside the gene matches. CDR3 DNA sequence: TGTGCCAGCAGCCGGGCCCCGGGACAGGGGTCCCAAGAGACCCAGTACTTC. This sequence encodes CASSRAPGQGSQETQYF.

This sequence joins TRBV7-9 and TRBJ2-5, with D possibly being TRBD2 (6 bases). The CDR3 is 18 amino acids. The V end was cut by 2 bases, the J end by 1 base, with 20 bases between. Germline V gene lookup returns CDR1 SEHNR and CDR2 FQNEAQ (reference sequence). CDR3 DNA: TGTGCCAGCAGCTTACTACTTGACGGGAGTGGGGGCCAAGAGACCCAGTACTTC. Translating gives CASSLLLDGSGGQETQYF. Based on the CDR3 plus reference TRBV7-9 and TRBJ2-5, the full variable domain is DTGVSQNPRHKITKRGQNVTFRCDPISEHNRLYWYRQTLGQGPEFLTYFQNEAQLEKSRLLSDRFSAERPKGSFSTLEIQRTEQGDSAMYLCASSLLLDGSGGQETQYFGPGTRLLVL.

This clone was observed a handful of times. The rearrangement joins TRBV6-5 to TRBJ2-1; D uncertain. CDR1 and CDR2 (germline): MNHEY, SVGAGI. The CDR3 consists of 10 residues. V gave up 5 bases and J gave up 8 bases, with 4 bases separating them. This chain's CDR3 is CASSLDEQFF. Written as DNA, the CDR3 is TGTGCCAGCAGTCTCGATGAGCAGTTCTTC.

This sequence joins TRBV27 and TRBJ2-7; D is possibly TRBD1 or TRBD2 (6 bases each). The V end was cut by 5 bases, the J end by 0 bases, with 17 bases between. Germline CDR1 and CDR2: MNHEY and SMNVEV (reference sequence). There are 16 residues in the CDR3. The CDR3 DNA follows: TGTGCCAGCAGTACCCGTAGGGGGGCGAGCTCCTACGAGCAGTACTTC. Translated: CASSTRRGASSYEQYF.

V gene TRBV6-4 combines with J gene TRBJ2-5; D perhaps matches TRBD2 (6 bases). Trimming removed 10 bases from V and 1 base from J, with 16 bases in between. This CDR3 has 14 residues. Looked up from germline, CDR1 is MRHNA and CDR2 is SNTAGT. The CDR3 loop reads CANGGMESQETQYF. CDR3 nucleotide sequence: TGTGCCAACGGGGGAATGGAGTCCCAAGAGACCCAGTACTTC.

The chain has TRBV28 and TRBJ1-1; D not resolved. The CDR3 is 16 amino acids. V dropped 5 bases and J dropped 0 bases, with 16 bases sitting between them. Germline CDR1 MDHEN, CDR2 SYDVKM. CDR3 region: CASSPQTGIMNTEAFF. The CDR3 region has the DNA TGTGCCAGCAGTCCCCAGACGGGCATCATGAACACTGAAGCTTTCTTT.

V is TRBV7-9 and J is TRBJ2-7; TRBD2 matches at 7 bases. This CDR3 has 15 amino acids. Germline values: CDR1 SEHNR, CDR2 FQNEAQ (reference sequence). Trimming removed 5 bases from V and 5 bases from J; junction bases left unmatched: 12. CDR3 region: CASSPREGLYHEQYF. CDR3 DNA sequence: TGTGCCAGCAGCCCTAGGGAGGGACTATATCACGAGCAGTACTTC. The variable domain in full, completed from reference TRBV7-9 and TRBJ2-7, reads DTGVSQNPRHKITKRGQNVTFRCDPISEHNRLYWYRQTLGQGPEFLTYFQNEAQLEKSRLLSDRFSAERPKGSFSTLEIQRTEQGDSAMYLCASSPREGLYHEQYFGPGTRLTVT.

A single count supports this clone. The CDR3 loop is CASSRRIGQNYGYTF. The CDR3 DNA sequence: TGTGCCAGCAGCCGCAGAATCGGACAGAACTATGGCTACACCTTC. This chain joins TRBV5-5 and TRBJ1-2; D is perhaps TRBD1 (6 bases). Trimming removed 4 bases from V and 2 bases from J, with 15 bases in between. The CDR3 totals 15 residues. Germline V CDR1 and CDR2: SGHKS, YYEKEE (reference sequence). The whole variable domain, remainder taken from reference TRBV5-5 and TRBJ1-2, is DAGVTQSPTHLIKTRGQQVTLRCSPISGHKSVSWYQQVLGQGPQFIFQYYEKEERGRGNFPDRFSARQFPNYSSELNVNALLLGDSALYLCASSRRIGQNYGYTFGSGTRLTVV.

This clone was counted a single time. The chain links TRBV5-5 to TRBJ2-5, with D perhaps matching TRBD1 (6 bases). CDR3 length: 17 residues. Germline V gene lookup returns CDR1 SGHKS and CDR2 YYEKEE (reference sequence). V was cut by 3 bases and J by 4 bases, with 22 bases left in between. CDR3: CASSSDRVGRIGETQYF. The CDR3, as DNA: TGTGCCAGCAGCTCGGACAGAGTGGGGCGCATAGGAGAGACCCAGTACTTC.